The rows below give T cell receptor beta chains drawn from one sample of a study of beta chain features in type 1 diabetes. The data were produced by immunoSEQ multiplex PCR, yet TCRdb's version contains in-frame clones alone and is incomplete. The table lists around 240,000 clones, about 70% of them singletons. Sequencing was done on a sample of naive CD4+ T cells from blood. These receptors were taken from a man aged 30-40 years in good health. CDR3s include the opening cysteine and the closing phenylalanine or tryptophan. D genes are given only for firm matches. The listing skips clone size in some rows; elsewhere it reads once, few, many or a size class.

d_call j_call clone_size v_call cdr3_nt cdr3_aa
. TRBJ2-1 once TRBV7-2 TGTGCCAGCAGCTCCGCCGGTGAGCAGTTCTTC CASSSAGEQFF
TRBD1 TRBJ2-2 once TRBV2 TGTGCCAGCAGATGGACAGGGGCCGGGGAGCTGTTTTTT CASRWTGAGELFF
. TRBJ2-4 few TRBV4-3 TGCGCCAGCAGCCAAGATTTGGTCTGGATTAACATTCAGTACTTC CASSQDLVWINIQYF
. TRBJ2-7 once TRBV13 TGTGCCAGCAGCTTCGGGGGCTCCTACGAGCAGTACTTC CASSFGGSYEQYF
TRBD1 TRBJ2-7 few TRBV29-1 TGCAGCGTCCAAGGGGTGGACAGGTCCTACGAGCAGTACTTC CSVQGVDRSYEQYF
. TRBJ2-7 . TRBV14 TGTGCCAGCAGCCAGACAGGGACTGGGTACGAGCAGTACTTC CASSQTGTGYEQYF
. TRBJ2-4 . TRBV7-2 TGTGCCAGCAGCTTGGGACCGCCAACTCAGTACTTC CASSLGPPTQYF
. TRBJ2-5 . TRBV7-2 TGTGCCAGCAGCTTAGGACAGATAGAGACCCAGTACTTC CASSLGQIETQYF
. TRBJ1-5 . TRBV30 TGTGCCTGGAGTGGGGGCAGTAGCAATCAGCCCCAGCATTTT CAWSGGSSNQPQHF
TRBD2 TRBJ2-1 . TRBV27 TGTGCCAGCAGGAGACTAGCGGTCTACAATGAGCAGTTCTTC CASRRLAVYNEQFF
. TRBJ2-3 few TRBV10-3 TGTGCCATCAGTCAGCCGACCACAGATACGCAGTATTTT CAISQPTTDTQYF
TRBD2 TRBJ2-3 . TRBV7-2 TGTGCCAGCAGCTCGACCGGGACTAAATCCACAGATACGCAGTATTTT CASSSTGTKSTDTQYF
. TRBJ2-5 once TRBV9 TGTGCCAGCAGCGTAGGATACCAAGAGACCCAGTACTTC CASSVGYQETQYF
. TRBJ2-6 few TRBV18 TGTGCCAGCTCACCACAGGCCCGGTCTGGGGCCAACGTCCTGACTTTC CASSPQARSGANVLTF
. TRBJ2-7 . TRBV14 TGTGCCAGCAGCCAAGGCCCACCGGACGAGCAGTACTTC CASSQGPPDEQYF